A single sample is the source of the 23 T cell receptor beta chains below, sequenced in a study of CD8+ T cells in alopecia areata. In each case, RNA was isolated and then reverse transcribed into cDNA as the sequencing template. Clones were sequenced by immunoSEQ multiplex PCR, and TCRdb holds only the in-frame ones, with some missing. This repertoire shows more than 85,000 clones, 35% to 45% found once; its top ten account for 0.7% to 0.95%. Sequencing input: CD4+ T cells sorted from blood. Receptors were obtained from a human donor with alopecia areata.

This clone came up a few times. J is TRBJ2-5 and V is TRBV29-1, with 7 bases fitting TRBD1. Germline V gene lookup returns CDR1 SQVTM and CDR2 ANQGSEA. The trim removed 1 base at V and 5 bases at J, leaving 4 bases unmatched. CDR3 length equals 13 residues. The chain's CDR3 is CSVEVHRGETQYF. CDR3 in DNA: TGCAGCGTTGAAGTCCACAGGGGCGAGACCCAGTACTTC.

The chain joins TRBV5-6 to TRBJ1-6; D is possibly TRBD1 (5 bases). CDR1 is SGHDT, CDR2 YYEEEE, per germline. This CDR3 spans 14 amino acids. Trimming pared 0 bases from V and 6 bases from J, leaving 7 bases between. The CDR3 DNA sequence: TGTGCCAGCAGCTTGGGACAGAGTAATTCACCCCTCCACTTT. This codes for CASSLGQSNSPLHF.

For the CDR3, the DNA is TGTGCCAGCATACTGGGGCCACCGCAAGAGACCCAGTACTTC. Translation: CASILGPPQETQYF. The J gene is TRBJ2-5, the V gene TRBV2, with a possible D match to TRBD1 (5 bases). In germline, CDR1 is SNHLY, CDR2 FYNNEI. V lost 7 bases and J 2 bases, leaving 14 bases between the germline ends. The length of the CDR3 is 14 residues. The full variable domain, with the rest looked up from reference TRBV2 and TRBJ2-5, is EPEVTQTPSHQVTQMGQEVILRCVPISNHLYFYWYRQILGQKVEFLVSFYNNEISEKSEIFDDQFSVERPDGSNFTLKIRSTKLEDSAMYFCASILGPPQETQYFGPGTRLLVL.

In this sample, this clone turned up a few times. The chain carries TRBV29-1 and TRBJ1-1; TRBD1 is a possible D gene (5 bases). Germline V gives CDR1 SQVTM, CDR2 ANQGSEA. V dropped 4 bases and J dropped 11 bases, with 14 bases sitting between them. CDR3 length: 11 amino acids. The CDR3 loop is CSVAPDTVAFF. CDR3 DNA sequence: TGCAGCGTTGCCCCGGACACGGTGGCTTTCTTT.

The chain joins TRBV29-1 to TRBJ2-1; D not certain. V was shortened by 4 bases and J by 9 bases, with 13 bases between the two germline ends. Germline CDR1 SQVTM, CDR2 ANQGSEA. The CDR3 runs to 12 residues. The CDR3 reads CSVAGFEIEQFF. In DNA form, the CDR3 reads TGCAGCGTTGCTGGGTTCGAAATTGAGCAGTTCTTC.

The CDR3 sequence: CASSTGKTGGYTF. For the CDR3, the DNA is TGTGCCAGCAGCACCGGGAAAACCGGCGGCTACACCTTC. The chain couples TRBV28 to TRBJ1-2; D uncertain. Germline lookup yields CDR1 MDHEN and CDR2 SYDVKM. V was cut by 6 bases and J by 8 bases, with 16 bases left in between. The CDR3 runs 13 residues.

The chain is built from TRBV2 and TRBJ2-4; TRBD1 might be the D (7 bases). The CDR3 spans 13 residues. Germline V CDR1 and CDR2: SNHLY, FYNNEI. V was cut by 6 bases and J by 7 bases, with 13 bases left in between. CDR3 DNA: TGTGCCAGCAGGAACAGGGGAGGTAACATTCAGTACTTC. This translates into CASRNRGGNIQYF.

The CDR3: CSVSSGRASEQFF. CDR3 sequence (DNA): TGCAGCGTTTCCAGCGGGAGGGCTAGTGAGCAGTTCTTC. V is TRBV29-1 and J is TRBJ2-1, with TRBD2 matching over 10 bases. This CDR3 comprises 13 residues. The junction had 7 bases not matched to a gene; V was cut back by 5 bases and J by 9 bases. CDR1 is SQVTM, CDR2 ANQGSEA, per germline.

This clone was seen a few times. The gene calls are TRBV4-1 and TRBJ1-2, with 7 bases identical to TRBD1. Germline V gene sequence: CDR1 MGHRA, CDR2 YSYEKL. J was trimmed by 7 bases and V by 2 bases; bases with no gene match: 7. CDR3 length equals 14 residues. CDR3 loop: CASSQSGGTAGYTF. DNA for the CDR3: TGCGCCAGCAGCCAATCCGGTGGGACAGCTGGCTACACCTTC.

The sample holds a few counts of this clone. V and J are TRBV29-1 and TRBJ2-7, with 7 positions matching TRBD1. Germline CDR1 and CDR2: SQVTM and ANQGSEA. The CDR3 has 12 residues. Trimming cost V 4 bases and J 3 bases; bases outside gene matches: 3. As DNA, the CDR3 is TGCAGCGTTGGACAGGGTATCTACGAGCAGTACTTC. Protein sequence: CSVGQGIYEQYF.

Only a few counts were recorded for this clone. The rearrangement joins TRBV2 to TRBJ2-1; D is perhaps TRBD2 (6 bases). The germline V and J ends were trimmed by 3 bases and 10 bases, with 16 bases remaining between them. Germline CDR1 and CDR2: SNHLY and FYNNEI. The CDR3 sequence is 14 residues long. The DNA for the CDR3 is TGTGCCAGCAGTGACAGGAGGGTAGGTTACGAGCAGTTCTTC. Protein: CASSDRRVGYEQFF. Full variable domain (outside the CDR3, taken from reference TRBV2 and TRBJ2-1): EPEVTQTPSHQVTQMGQEVILRCVPISNHLYFYWYRQILGQKVEFLVSFYNNEISEKSEIFDDQFSVERPDGSNFTLKIRSTKLEDSAMYFCASSDRRVGYEQFFGPGTRLTVL.

This clone was seen more than once but under ten times. This chain uses TRBV28 with TRBJ1-2; D may be TRBD1 (6 bases). Trimming left V 7 bases short and J 7 bases short, with 16 bases between. Germline loops: CDR1 MDHEN, CDR2 SYDVKM. This CDR3 contains 13 residues. The CDR3 bases are TGTGCCAGCAAAGACAGGTCTATGAGTGGCTACACCTTC. Its protein is CASKDRSMSGYTF.

The genes are TRBV7-2 and TRBJ2-5, with D possibly being TRBD1 (6 bases). The CDR3 consists of 13 residues. Germline CDR1 SGHTA, CDR2 FQGNSA. Deletions cut 5 bases from V and 5 bases from J, with 12 bases between. The CDR3 coding sequence is TGTGCCAGCAGCACGAACAGGGTTGAGACCCAGTACTTC. Amino acids: CASSTNRVETQYF.

The J gene is TRBJ2-5, the V gene TRBV6-5, with D tentatively TRBD2 (5 bases). This CDR3 is built from 15 residues. Trimming stripped 2 bases from V and 5 bases from J, with 15 bases between. Germline V gene data show CDR1 as MNHEY and CDR2 as SVGAGI. CDR3: CASSYGGSRGETQYF. CDR3 DNA: TGTGCCAGCAGTTACGGAGGCTCCCGAGGGGAGACCCAGTACTTC.

The chain is built from TRBV2 and TRBJ2-2; the D gene is possibly TRBD1 (5 bases). V was trimmed by 6 bases and J by 3 bases, leaving 8 bases between them. Looked up from germline, CDR1 is SNHLY and CDR2 is FYNNEI. The CDR3 consists of 13 residues. The CDR3 sequence: CASSSGYTGELFF. In DNA, the CDR3 is TGTGCCAGCAGCTCAGGGTACACCGGGGAGCTGTTTTTT.

This CDR3 reads CSVVGGSQYF. The CDR3 region has the DNA TGCAGCGTTGTGGGGGGGTCCCAGTACTTC. The J gene is TRBJ2-5, the V gene TRBV29-1, with 7 nucleotides matching TRBD2. Germline lookup yields CDR1 SQVTM and CDR2 ANQGSEA. The CDR3 extends over 10 amino acids. V was clipped by 4 bases and J by 9 bases; unmatched bases: 2.

This chain links TRBV7-2 with TRBJ1-2; D call uncertain. The CDR3 contains 14 residues. The ends were cut back, 4 bases at V and 2 bases at J, with 11 bases in the middle. Germline V lookup: CDR1 SGHTA, CDR2 FQGNSA. CDR3: CASSSEGVNYGYTF. The DNA for the CDR3 is TGTGCCAGCAGCTCTGAGGGCGTGAACTATGGCTACACCTTC.

This clone was seen a handful of times. The rearrangement uses TRBV29-1 and TRBJ2-1, with 9 positions matching TRBD2. The CDR3 has 16 residues. CDR1 SQVTM and CDR2 ANQGSEA come from the germline V gene. Losses at the gene ends were 3 bases for V and 3 bases for J; bases not matched to a gene: 9. As DNA, the CDR3 is TGCAGCGTTGACCCCGTAGCGGGAGCGGGCTACAATGAGCAGTTCTTC. Its protein is CSVDPVAGAGYNEQFF.

The V call is TRBV30, the J call TRBJ2-3, with 12 bases fitting TRBD2. This CDR3 contains 17 residues. Germline CDR1 GTSNPN, CDR2 SVGIG (reference sequence). After removal of 2 bases from V and 3 bases from J, the junction contained 9 bases not matched to a gene. The CDR3 reads CAWSPTRTSGVTDTQYF. The DNA of the CDR3 is TGTGCCTGGAGTCCCACACGGACTAGCGGGGTGACAGATACGCAGTATTTT.

This chain connects TRBV27 to TRBJ2-7; D assignment may be TRBD1 or TRBD2 (5 bases each). Germline assignment: CDR1 MNHEY and CDR2 SMNVEV (reference sequence). Trimming took off 8 bases at V and 0 bases at J, with 11 bases between the two ends. This CDR3 comprises 13 residues. The CDR3 reads CASQRGSSYEQYF. CDR3 sequence (DNA): TGTGCCAGCCAACGGGGCAGCTCCTACGAGCAGTACTTC.

V gene TRBV29-1 combines with J gene TRBJ2-3; 10 bases are a match to TRBD2. The CDR3 totals 14 residues. The V gene end was trimmed by 6 bases and the J gene end by 7 bases; junction bases not matched to a gene: 10. The germline V gene has CDR1 SQVTM and CDR2 ANQGSEA. Written as DNA, the CDR3 is TGCAGCGTCGCCGGGACTAGCGTAGGAAATACGCAGTATTTT. Translated: CSVAGTSVGNTQYF.

This clone was observed a few times. This chain uses TRBV29-1 with TRBJ2-4; D is tentatively TRBD1 or TRBD2 (5 bases each). Germline values: CDR1 SQVTM, CDR2 ANQGSEA. The CDR3 has 12 residues. The V gene lost 4 bases and the J gene lost 8 bases, with 12 bases spanning the gap. CDR3: CSVVWGSHIQYF. The CDR3, as DNA: TGCAGCGTTGTGTGGGGGAGTCACATTCAGTACTTC.

This clone appeared a few times. The rearrangement links TRBV28 to TRBJ2-7; D remains unclear. CDR1 MDHEN and CDR2 SYDVKM come from the germline V gene. There are 13 residues in the CDR3. V lost 6 bases and J 2 bases, leaving 11 bases between the germline ends. CDR3 DNA: TGTGCCAGCAGCAAGGCTCTAGCCTACGAGCAGTACTTC. This encodes CASSKALAYEQYF.